This T cell receptor beta chain was observed in a study of blood T cell repertoires in COVID-19. Study overall: From the United States, Italy and Spain came samples of acute and convalescent COVID-19.

In germline, CDR1 is MDHEN, CDR2 SYDVKM. After removal of 8 bases from V and 9 bases from J, the junction contained 18 bases not matched to a gene. This CDR3 is built from 15 residues. The table came from immunoSEQ multiplex PCR; TCRdb's copy has only in-frame clones and leaves some out. The repertoire holds about 170,000 clones, with roughly 80% as singletons. This TCR derives from a woman between 65 and 79 years old with COVID-19, enrolled during active disease. The sample consisted of peripheral blood. The chain links TRBV28 to TRBJ2-7; 8 bases are a match to TRBD2. The CDR3 nucleotides are TGTGCCAGCGCTGGGCCAAGTAGCGGGGATCGGTGGCAGTACTTC. It codes for CASAGPSSGDRWQYF.